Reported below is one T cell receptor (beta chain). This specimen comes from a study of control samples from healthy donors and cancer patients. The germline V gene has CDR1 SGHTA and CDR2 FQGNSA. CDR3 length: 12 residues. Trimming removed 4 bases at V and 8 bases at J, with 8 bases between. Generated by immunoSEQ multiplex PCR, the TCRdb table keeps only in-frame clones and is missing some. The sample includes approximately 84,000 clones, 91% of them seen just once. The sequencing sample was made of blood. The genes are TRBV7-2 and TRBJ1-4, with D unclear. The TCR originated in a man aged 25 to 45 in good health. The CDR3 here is CASSSTLEKLFF. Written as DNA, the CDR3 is TGTGCCAGCAGCTCCACTTTAGAAAAACTGTTTTTT.